Listed here are 18 T cell receptor beta chains from one sample, sequenced in a study of T cell responses to AZD1222 COVID-19 vaccine. Clones were sequenced by immunoSEQ multiplex PCR, and TCRdb holds only the in-frame ones, with some missing. The sample consists of around 140,000 clones, approximately 85% of them appearing once. The sequencing used peripheral blood, collected 28 days after the second dose of the MenACWY control vaccine. Every receptor here comes from an adult who received the MenACWY meningococcal vaccine as a control.

V and J are TRBV28 and TRBJ2-2; unclear D gene. Germline lookup yields CDR1 MDHEN and CDR2 SYDVKM. The CDR3 runs 15 residues. The V gene lost 5 bases and the J gene lost 6 bases, with 16 bases spanning the gap. CDR3 loop: CASSGSSGGSGELFF. The CDR3 DNA reads as TGTGCCAGCAGTGGGTCGTCAGGTGGTTCCGGGGAGCTGTTTTTT.

The chain uses TRBV6-6 and TRBJ2-3; D gene uncertain. Trimming took off 7 bases at V and 4 bases at J, with 15 bases between the two ends. Looked up from germline, CDR1 is MNHNY and CDR2 is SVGAGI (reference sequence). The length of the CDR3 is 14 residues. DNA for the CDR3: TGTGCCAGCACCCCCTGGCTTAATTCAGATACGCAGTATTTT. This translates into CASTPWLNSDTQYF.

V usage is TRBV6-1 and J usage is TRBJ1-1, with D unresolved. CDR1 is MNHNS and CDR2 is SASEGT in the germline V gene. Trimming removed 1 base from V and 1 base from J, with 16 bases in between. This CDR3 contains 17 residues. The CDR3 sequence: CASSEVDESTPNTEAFF. DNA of the CDR3: TGTGCCAGCAGTGAAGTCGACGAGTCTACCCCGAACACTGAAGCTTTCTTT.

The chain is built from TRBV10-3 and TRBJ1-1; D is undetermined. This CDR3 has 15 amino acids. Deletions cut 4 bases from V and 8 bases from J, with 20 bases between. CDR1 and CDR2 from the germline V gene are ENHRY and SYGVKD. The CDR3 here is CAISGPGKKPLEAFF. CDR3 coding DNA: TGTGCCATCAGTGGCCCGGGGAAGAAGCCACTAGAAGCTTTCTTT.

This sequence joins TRBV6-2 or TRBV6-3 and TRBJ1-2; D not resolved. V was shortened by 2 bases and J by 8 bases, with 12 bases between the two germline ends. This CDR3 comprises 13 residues. Germline CDR1 and CDR2: MNHEY and SVGEGT. The CDR3 DNA follows: TGTGCCAGCAGTTACCCGGGTTCGGAGGGCTACACCTTC. It translates to CASSYPGSEGYTF.

The CDR3 loop is CASNVGQWNEQFF. The DNA of the CDR3 is TGTGCCAGCAATGTGGGACAGTGGAATGAGCAGTTCTTC. The chain joins TRBV2 to TRBJ2-1, with 7 bases matching TRBD1. The trim removed 7 bases at V and 7 bases at J, leaving 7 bases unmatched. The CDR3 covers 13 residues. CDR1 and CDR2 (germline): SNHLY, FYNNEI.

This chain links TRBV11-3 with TRBJ2-7; 10 nucleotides line up with TRBD1. The V segment lost 3 bases and the J segment 0 bases; nucleotides outside the gene matches: 2. Germline V gives CDR1 SGHNT, CDR2 YENEEA. The CDR3 has 15 residues. CDR3 loop: CASSFGTGVSYEQYF. CDR3 nucleotide sequence: TGTGCCAGCAGCTTCGGGACAGGGGTCTCCTACGAGCAGTACTTC. The full variable domain, its missing parts supplied by reference TRBV11-3 and TRBJ2-7, is EAGVVQSPRYKIIEKKQPVAFWCNPISGHNTLYWYLQNLGQGPELLIRYENEEAVDDSQLPKDRFSAERLKGVDSTLKIQPAELGDSAVYLCASSFGTGVSYEQYFGPGTRLTVT.

The V gene is TRBV11-1, the J gene TRBJ1-4, with D maybe TRBD1 (5 bases). V was trimmed by 5 bases and J by 7 bases, leaving 17 bases between them. CDR3 length equals 15 residues. Looked up from germline, CDR1 is SGHAT and CDR2 is FQDESV (reference sequence). The CDR3 reads CASSGQGGAGEKLFF. The DNA for the CDR3 is TGTGCCAGCAGCGGTCAAGGAGGGGCCGGTGAAAAACTGTTTTTT.

CDR3 in DNA: TGTGCCAGCAGCCAAGACCCCGGGTCTCGAGGCATTCAGTACTTC. It encodes CASSQDPGSRGIQYF. This chain joins TRBV3-1 (or the pseudogene TRBV3-2) and TRBJ2-4; D gene uncertain. The V end was cut by 0 bases, the J end by 9 bases, with 15 bases between. The germline V gene encodes CDR1 LGHDT and CDR2 YNNKEL (reference sequence). This CDR3 contains 15 residues.

This clone was recorded only once. V usage is TRBV5-4 and J usage is TRBJ1-1; D might be TRBD1 (5 bases). V was shortened by 0 bases and J by 7 bases, with 16 bases between the two germline ends. The CDR3 contains 15 residues. The germline CDR1 and CDR2 sequences are SGHNT and YYREEE (reference sequence). CDR3 in amino acids: CASSLASGGKGEAFF. CDR3 sequence (DNA): TGTGCCAGCAGCTTGGCCTCTGGGGGAAAGGGTGAAGCTTTCTTT. The whole variable domain, filled in from reference TRBV5-4 and TRBJ1-1, reads ETGVTQSPTHLIKTRGQQVTLRCSSQSGHNTVSWYQQALGQGPQFIFQYYREEENGRGNFPPRFSGLQFPNYSSELNVNALELDDSALYLCASSLASGGKGEAFFGQGTRLTVV.

V is TRBV18 and J is TRBJ1-2, with 7 positions matching TRBD1. The CDR3 is 15 amino acids. Per the germline V gene, CDR1 is KGHSH and CDR2 is LQKENI. With 0 bases clipped from V and 7 bases from J, the junction kept 8 bases outside the gene matches. CDR3 sequence: CASSPPRQGRRGYTF. As DNA, the CDR3 is TGTGCCAGCTCACCACCGCGACAGGGACGGCGTGGCTACACCTTC.

The chain is built from TRBV7-2 and TRBJ1-1; a weak D match, TRBD1 (6 bases). The germline gives CDR1 SGHTA, CDR2 FQGNSA. This CDR3 has 14 amino acids. The V end lost 9 bases, the J end lost 5 bases, and 19 bases lay between the germline ends. CDR3: CASKQGSTGTEAFF. The DNA of the CDR3 is TGTGCCAGTAAGCAGGGGAGTACGGGGACTGAAGCTTTCTTT.

The chain couples TRBV19 to TRBJ1-2, with TRBD1 matching 8 bases. There are 13 residues in the CDR3. V trimming: 5 bases; J trimming: 5 bases; junction bases outside the gene matches: 4. Germline loops: CDR1 LNHDA, CDR2 SQIVND (reference sequence). DNA for the CDR3: TGTGCCAGTAGTTCGCGGACAGGGTATGGCTACACCTTC. Translating it yields CASSSRTGYGYTF.

CDR3 sequence: CASSFNPTLPNTEAFF. CDR3 nucleotides: TGTGCCAGCAGCTTTAATCCGACCCTCCCGAACACTGAAGCTTTCTTT. J is TRBJ1-1 and V is TRBV5-6; D unresolved. This CDR3 region has 16 residues. The germline V and J ends were trimmed by 2 bases and 1 base, with 15 bases remaining between them. Germline V gene sequence: CDR1 SGHDT, CDR2 YYEEEE.

The chain is built from TRBV6-5 and TRBJ2-7, with D maybe TRBD2 (6 bases). Germline lookup yields CDR1 MNHEY and CDR2 SVGAGI. CDR3 size: 13 residues. V shed 8 bases and J shed 6 bases, with 17 bases lying between them. As DNA, the CDR3 is TGTGCCAGCCGATCGGGTGGAGGGATCGAGCAGTACTTC. Its translation: CASRSGGGIEQYF.

This sequence joins TRBV11-2 and TRBJ2-7; 7 bases match TRBD1. The CDR3 covers 16 residues. CDR1 and CDR2 (germline): SGHAT, FQNNGV. Trimming took 2 bases from V and 4 from J; bases not matched to a gene: 11. CDR3 in amino acids: CASSLSNTGAPYEQYF. Here the CDR3 DNA reads TGTGCCAGCAGCTTATCTAACACAGGGGCTCCTTACGAGCAGTACTTC.

The chain joins TRBV11-3 to TRBJ2-1; D is unclear. The V gene lost 3 bases and the J gene lost 0 bases, with 9 bases spanning the gap. CDR3 length: 15 amino acids. The germline gives CDR1 SGHNT, CDR2 YENEEA. CDR3 in amino acids: CASSFTRSSYNEQFF. In DNA, the CDR3 is TGTGCCAGCAGCTTTACACGAAGCTCCTACAATGAGCAGTTCTTC.

The J gene is TRBJ2-3, the V gene TRBV9; possible D gene TRBD2, 6 bases. The CDR3 is made up of 14 amino acids. V gave up 3 bases and J gave up 0 bases, with 8 bases separating them. Germline V lookup: CDR1 SGDLS, CDR2 YYNGEE. The CDR3 region has the DNA TGTGCCAGCAGCGACGGGAGTAGCACAGATACGCAGTATTTT. Protein product: CASSDGSSTDTQYF.